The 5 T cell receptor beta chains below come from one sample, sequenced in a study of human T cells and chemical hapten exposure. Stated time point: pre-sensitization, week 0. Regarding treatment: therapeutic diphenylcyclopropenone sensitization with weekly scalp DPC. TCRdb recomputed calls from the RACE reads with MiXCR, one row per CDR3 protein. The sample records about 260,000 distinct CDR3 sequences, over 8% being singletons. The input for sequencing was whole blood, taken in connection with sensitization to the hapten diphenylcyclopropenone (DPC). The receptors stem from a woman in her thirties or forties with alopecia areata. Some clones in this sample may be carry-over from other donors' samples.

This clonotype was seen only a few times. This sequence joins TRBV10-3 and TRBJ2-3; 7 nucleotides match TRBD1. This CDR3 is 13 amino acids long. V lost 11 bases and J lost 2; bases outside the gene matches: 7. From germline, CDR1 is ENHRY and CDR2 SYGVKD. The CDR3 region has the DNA TGTGCCGCCACAGGGGCTACCACAGATACGCAGTATTTT. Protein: CAATGATTDTQYF.

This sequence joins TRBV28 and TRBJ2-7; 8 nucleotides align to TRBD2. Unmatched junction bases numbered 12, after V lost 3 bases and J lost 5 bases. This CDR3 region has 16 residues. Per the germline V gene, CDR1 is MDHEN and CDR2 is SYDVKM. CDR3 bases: TGTGCCAGCAGTTTTCCCCGGGCTAGCGGGTCCCACGAGCAGTACTTC. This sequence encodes CASSFPRASGSHEQYF.

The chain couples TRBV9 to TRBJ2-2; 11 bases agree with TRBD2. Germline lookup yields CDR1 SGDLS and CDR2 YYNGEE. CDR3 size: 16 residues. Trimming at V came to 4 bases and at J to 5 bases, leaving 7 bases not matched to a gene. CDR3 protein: CASSIGTSGSTGELFF. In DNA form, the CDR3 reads TGTGCCAGCAGCATTGGGACTAGCGGAAGTACCGGGGAGCTGTTTTTT.

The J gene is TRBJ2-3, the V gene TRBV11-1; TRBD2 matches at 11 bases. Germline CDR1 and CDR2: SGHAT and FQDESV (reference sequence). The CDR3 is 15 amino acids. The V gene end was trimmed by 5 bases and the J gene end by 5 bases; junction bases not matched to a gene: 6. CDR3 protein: CASSRTSGHEDTQYF. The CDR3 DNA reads TGTGCCAGCAGCCGGACTAGCGGGCATGAAGATACGCAGTATTTT.

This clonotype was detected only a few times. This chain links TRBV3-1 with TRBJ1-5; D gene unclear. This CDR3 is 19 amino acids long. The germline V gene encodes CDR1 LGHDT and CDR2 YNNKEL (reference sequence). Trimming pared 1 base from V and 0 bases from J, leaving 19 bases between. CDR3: CASSQGPHGGLYSNQPQHF. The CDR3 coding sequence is TGTGCCAGCAGCCAAGGACCCCATGGAGGGTTGTATAGCAATCAGCCCCAGCATTTT.